This passage covers 18 T cell receptor beta chains from one sample sequenced in a study of response to subunit inactivated influenza vaccine. Each CDR3 protein gets one entry after TCRdb re-called the RT-PCR reads with MiXCR. The sample lists 150,000 to 200,000 distinct CDR3 sequences; approximately 10% were seen once. The sample here was non-naive T cells sorted from PBMCs, taken 45 days after vaccination. The source of these receptors is a man aged 45-60 years who received an inactivated influenza vaccine.

A few counts support this clonotype. The chain is built from TRBV28 and TRBJ1-2, with D uncertain. CDR3 length: 12 residues. Trimming stripped 3 bases from V and 5 bases from J, with 7 bases between. Germline V lookup: CDR1 MDHEN, CDR2 SYDVKM. CDR3 sequence reads: CASSFPQYGYTF. CDR3 nucleotides: TGTGCCAGCAGTTTCCCACAATATGGCTACACCTTC.

The chain links TRBV5-6 to TRBJ1-6; 8 nucleotides line up with TRBD1. The V gene end was trimmed by 2 bases and the J gene end by 6 bases; junction bases not matched to a gene: 1. CDR1 SGHDT and CDR2 YYEEEE come from the germline V gene. The CDR3 runs to 14 residues. This chain's CDR3 is CASSLQGVNSPLHF. In nucleotides, the CDR3 is TGTGCCAGCAGCTTACAGGGGGTTAATTCACCCCTCCACTTT.

This clonotype was detected many times. V gene TRBV20-1 combines with J gene TRBJ2-7, with D possibly matching TRBD1 (6 bases). The CDR3 extends over 14 amino acids. V was clipped by 2 bases and J by 2 bases, with 13 bases between them. Per the germline V gene, CDR1 is DFQATT and CDR2 is SNEGSKA (reference sequence). The CDR3 protein is CSARRSGGAYEQYF. CDR3 bases: TGCAGTGCTAGAAGGAGTGGGGGCGCCTACGAGCAGTACTTC.

The sample holds a few counts of this clonotype. The rearrangement uses TRBV30 and TRBJ2-3, with 7 nucleotides matching TRBD2. With V trimmed by 0 bases and J by 8 bases, 2 bases remained unmatched. Germline V gene lookup returns CDR1 GTSNPN and CDR2 SVGIG (reference sequence). The CDR3 covers 12 residues. The CDR3 bases are TGTGCCTGGAGTGTTTGGGGGGGTACGCAGTATTTT. Its protein product is CAWSVWGGTQYF. Full variable domain (remainder filled in from reference TRBV30 and TRBJ2-3): SQTIHQWPATLVQPVGSPLSLECTVEGTSNPNLYWYRQAAGRGLQLLFYSVGIGQISSEVPQNLSASRPQDRQFILSSKKLLLSDSGFYLCAWSVWGGTQYFGPGTRLTVL.

This rearrangement joins TRBV27 to TRBJ2-1; the D gene is possibly TRBD2 (6 bases). This CDR3 is 14 amino acids long. V lost 1 base to trimming and J lost 7 bases, with 11 bases between them. CDR1 and CDR2 (germline): MNHEY, SMNVEV (reference sequence). CDR3 residues: CASSLYGGANEQFF. Here the CDR3 DNA reads TGTGCCAGCAGTTTATACGGGGGAGCGAATGAGCAGTTCTTC.

This clonotype was counted only a few times. V gene TRBV3-1 combines with J gene TRBJ1-2, with D possibly being TRBD1 (5 bases). Germline V gives CDR1 LGHDT, CDR2 YNNKEL (reference sequence). Trimming left V 4 bases short and J 10 bases short, with 10 bases between. The CDR3 is 11 residues long. This chain's CDR3 is CASSRNRNYTF. The CDR3 bases are TGTGCCAGCAGCCGTAACAGGAACTACACCTTC.

At least ten counts were recorded for this clonotype. The V gene is TRBV5-1, the J gene TRBJ2-4; D may be TRBD1 or TRBD2 (5 bases each). The CDR3 consists of 15 residues. The V gene's germline CDR1 is SGHRS and CDR2 YFSETQ. Trimming cost V 0 bases and J 3 bases, with 10 bases left between them. This CDR3 is CASSLGGANKNIQYF. The CDR3 DNA is TGCGCCAGCAGCTTGGGAGGGGCGAACAAAAACATTCAGTACTTC.

This CDR3 is CASSPGEPYEQYF. CDR3 in DNA: TGTGCCAGCTCACCGGGAGAACCCTACGAGCAGTACTTC. The genes are TRBV18 and TRBJ2-7; maybe TRBD2 (5 bases). Trimming stripped 3 bases from V and 2 bases from J, with 8 bases between. The CDR3 spans 13 residues. The V gene's germline CDR1 is KGHSH and CDR2 LQKENI. The complete variable domain, with remaining parts taken from reference TRBV18 and TRBJ2-7, reads NAGVMQNPRHLVRRRGQEARLRCSPMKGHSHVYWYRQLPEEGLKFMVYLQKENIIDESGMPKERFSAEFPKEGPSILRIQQVVRGDSAAYFCASSPGEPYEQYFGPGTRLTVT.

This clonotype was detected only a few times. The rearrangement uses TRBV20-1 and TRBJ2-7; possibly TRBD1 for D (5 bases). Germline CDR1 DFQATT, CDR2 SNEGSKA (reference sequence). The V and J ends lost 5 bases and 0 bases respectively, with 11 bases between them. The CDR3 consists of 13 residues. Here the CDR3 DNA reads TGCAGTGCTTCTCTAGACAGCTCCTACGAGCAGTACTTC. It encodes CSASLDSSYEQYF.

The chain links TRBV9 to TRBJ2-2, with 9 bases aligning to TRBD2. CDR1 and CDR2 (germline): SGDLS, YYNGEE. Trimming removed 3 bases from V and 6 bases from J; junction bases left unmatched: 9. The CDR3 covers 16 residues. The DNA of the CDR3 is TGTGCCAGCAGCGCTGCTAGCGGGACTATCGCCGGGGAGCTGTTTTTT. It is translated as CASSAASGTIAGELFF. Filled out from reference TRBV9 and TRBJ2-2, the complete variable domain reads DSGVTQTPKHLITATGQRVTLRCSPRSGDLSVYWYQQSLDQGLQFLIQYYNGEERAKGNILERFSAQQFPDLHSELNLSSLELGDSALYFCASSAASGTIAGELFFGEGSRLTVL.

This clonotype was recorded at least ten times. The rearrangement joins TRBV12-3 or TRBV12-4 to TRBJ2-1; 9 bases map to TRBD2. The CDR3 length is 16 residues. Unmatched junction bases numbered 13, after V lost 5 bases and J lost 8 bases. The CDR3, as DNA: TGTGCCAGCAGTACCTTAGCGGGAGTCCCCCAGGATGAGCAGTTCTTC. It is translated as CASSTLAGVPQDEQFF.

V is TRBV12-3 or TRBV12-4 and J is TRBJ1-6; D might be TRBD1 (5 bases). Trimming left V 6 bases short and J 7 bases short, with 13 bases between. The CDR3 has 14 amino acids. CDR3 amino acids: CASREGQKNSPLHF. Written as DNA, the CDR3 is TGTGCCAGCAGGGAGGGGCAGAAGAATTCACCCCTCCACTTT.

This chain uses TRBV11-2 with TRBJ2-7; the match to TRBD2 covers 7 bases. The trim removed 0 bases at V and 6 bases at J, leaving 11 bases unmatched. Germline V lookup: CDR1 SGHAT, CDR2 FQNNGV. The CDR3 loop spans 16 amino acids. In DNA form, the CDR3 reads TGTGCCAGCAGCTTAGAGTTTGCGGGGGTAGTGGGCGAGCAGTACTTC. Amino acids: CASSLEFAGVVGEQYF.

This clonotype was recorded a few times. CDR3 protein: CASSLGVGFGSTDTQYF. CDR3 nucleotides: TGTGCCAGCAGCTTAGGGGTTGGGTTTGGGTCCACAGATACGCAGTATTTT. The chain uses TRBV11-2 and TRBJ2-3, with no clear D. V was cut by 1 base and J by 2 bases, with 16 bases left in between. This CDR3 has 17 residues. Germline-derived CDR1 and CDR2 are SGHAT and FQNNGV.

There are many counts of this clonotype. The chain combines TRBV12-3 or TRBV12-4 with TRBJ2-7; TRBD1 might be the D (5 bases). Trimming shortened V by 5 bases and J by 3 bases, and 14 bases separated the two germline ends. The CDR3 length is 14 residues. CDR3 sequence: CASSQQDWLYEQYF. The CDR3 DNA reads as TGTGCCAGCAGTCAACAGGATTGGCTCTACGAGCAGTACTTC.

This clonotype was observed a handful of times. The chain couples TRBV6-1 to TRBJ2-3; 7 nucleotides align to TRBD1. This CDR3 spans 14 amino acids. The germline CDR1 and CDR2 sequences are MNHNS and SASEGT. V was pared by 5 bases and J by 2 bases, with 4 bases of the junction left unmatched. The CDR3 is CASSTGATTDTQYF. CDR3 DNA sequence: TGTGCCAGCAGTACAGGGGCCACCACAGATACGCAGTATTTT.

The chain has TRBV6-1 and TRBJ1-5; 7 nucleotides match TRBD1. This CDR3 comprises 15 residues. CDR1 and CDR2 (germline): MNHNS, SASEGT. V shed 5 bases and J 7 bases; nucleotides not matched to a gene: 11. The CDR3 bases are TGTGCCAGCAGTCCTCTGACAGGGCGATCGCAGCCCCAGCATTTT. The encoded protein is CASSPLTGRSQPQHF.

The V gene is TRBV12-3 or TRBV12-4, the J gene TRBJ2-1; D is possibly TRBD2 (6 bases). The V gene lost 7 bases and the J gene lost 6 bases, with 19 bases spanning the gap. The length of the CDR3 is 15 residues. The CDR3 region is CASTPEEGRVNEQFF. The CDR3 DNA reads as TGTGCCAGCACCCCCGAGGAGGGAAGGGTCAATGAGCAGTTCTTC.